Reported below is one T cell receptor (beta chain). Its cognate antigen is unknown. This sample was taken from a study of Ad26.COV2.S vaccination and SARS-CoV-2 variants. Study details: Recipients of Ad26.COV2.S got it intramuscularly, once or twice 56 days apart. Study-wide points: Individuals receiving vaccine had higher spike-specific TCR breadth than placebo recipients did. In TCR breadth and depth analyses, total T cell responses may have been underestimated.

Assay: immunoSEQ multiplex PCR; the TCRdb copy retains only in-frame clones and omits some. The table records fewer than 500,000 clones, roughly 90% of them present only once. CDR3 length: 17 amino acids. Germline V gene data show CDR1 as SGHDN and CDR2 as FVKESK. V shed 4 bases and J shed 4 bases, with 20 bases lying between them. This sample's treatment: roughly 18 received Ad26.COV2.S at low or high dose, single or two shots; five or six received placebo; per-sample allocation not given. Vaccine and placebo recipients were sampled on day 63 after the first injection. It was an adult aged 18-55 years in Boston who was the donor.

The sequencing here drew on peripheral blood, taken in a trial of Ad26.COV2.S vaccine versus placebo. The chain has TRBV14 and TRBJ1-5, with D possibly matching TRBD1 (6 bases). The sequence derives from a person aged 18-60 years who received the Ad26.COV2.S COVID-19 vaccine or a placebo. CDR3: CASSPSRRKQGNQPQHF. DNA for the CDR3: TGTGCCAGCAGCCCCTCCCGACGTAAACAGGGAAATCAGCCCCAGCATTTT. The whole variable domain, remainder taken from reference TRBV14 and TRBJ1-5, is EAGVTQFPSHSVIEKGQTVTLRCDPISGHDNLYWYRRVMGKEIKFLLHFVKESKQDESGMPNNRFLAERTGGTYSTLKVQPAELEDSGVYFCASSPSRRKQGNQPQHFGDGTRLSIL.